A single T cell receptor (beta chain) is shown here with its context. Its specificity is unknown. Each sample's input was around 270 ng genomic DNA, 30,000 to 45,000 genome equivalents. TRB was amplified by touch-down multiplex PCR, primer pools A and B combined. After re-calling the multiplex PCR reads, TCRdb lists one entry per CDR3 protein, DNA absent. Its table records a few thousand distinct CDR3 sequences. This sample is part of a study of T cell clusters in autoimmune cytopenias. General study findings and limits: Primary autoimmune cytopenia patients seemingly lacked the physiological T cell clusters found in healthy donors. A dominant lymphoma-associated repertoire apparently masked the cluster-lack signature in secondary cytopenia versus chronic lymphocytic leukemia.

This CDR3 spans 16 amino acids. Germline values: CDR1 SGHTA, CDR2 FQGNSA. The rearrangement links TRBV7-2 to TRBJ2-2; TCRdb's D call, TRBD2, is unchecked because there is no DNA. The TCR was taken from a human donor with an autoimmune cytopenia or autoimmune hepatitis (not recorded which). Sample: peripheral blood. CDR3 in amino acids: CATSSSAGVKTGELFF.